These T cell receptor beta chains were read from a single sample in a study of T cell changes during pregnancy in multiple sclerosis. The protocol was immunoSEQ multiplex PCR, while the TCRdb copy is restricted to in-frame clones and leaves out a portion. The sample includes about 77,000 clones, more than 85% of them seen just once. Material: peripheral blood, obtained after pregnancy. The receptors stem from a female donor in good health, enrolled as a control in a pregnancy study. The CDR3 runs from the conserved cysteine through the conserved F or W. Each record gives: clone size, D gene, V gene, J gene, CDR3 DNA, CDR3 protein. The D gene is left open where the match is weak. Only some rows state a clone size, as once, few, many or a class for expanded clones.

clone_size: once
d_call: -
v_call: TRBV10-3
j_call: TRBJ2-3
cdr3_nt: TGTGCCATCAGTGAGGTTGCGGCCACGGGAACAGATACGCAGTATTTT
cdr3_aa: CAISEVAATGTDTQYF

clone_size: -
d_call: -
v_call: TRBV28
j_call: TRBJ1-2
cdr3_nt: TGTGCCAGCAGTTTGTTGACAGCCCCGGGTGGCTACACCTTC
cdr3_aa: CASSLLTAPGGYTF

clone_size: once
d_call: -
v_call: TRBV5-5
j_call: TRBJ1-2
cdr3_nt: TGTGCCAGCAGCGCGCGCGGGGCTAACTATGGCTACACCTTC
cdr3_aa: CASSARGANYGYTF

clone_size: -
d_call: -
v_call: TRBV19
j_call: TRBJ1-5
cdr3_nt: TGTGCCAGTAGTATGGGTTTCGGCGGATTCCTCAATCAGCCCCAGCATTTT
cdr3_aa: CASSMGFGGFLNQPQHF

clone_size: -
d_call: -
v_call: TRBV7-9
j_call: TRBJ2-2
cdr3_nt: TGTGCCAGCAGCTTACAGCGATTCGGGGAGCTGTTTTTT
cdr3_aa: CASSLQRFGELFF

clone_size: -
d_call: -
v_call: TRBV2
j_call: TRBJ1-5
cdr3_nt: TGTGCCAGCGGAAATGCGACAGGCCCCTTCGGGAATCAGCCCCAGCATTTT
cdr3_aa: CASGNATGPFGNQPQHF

clone_size: -
d_call: TRBD1
v_call: TRBV2
j_call: TRBJ1-6
cdr3_nt: TGTGCCACCTCTTCCGGGACAGGGGAATATAATTCACCCCTCCACTTT
cdr3_aa: CATSSGTGEYNSPLHF

clone_size: -
d_call: -
v_call: TRBV7-9
j_call: TRBJ1-4
cdr3_nt: TGTGCCAGCAGCTTAGACAGACACAATGAAAAACTGTTTTTT
cdr3_aa: CASSLDRHNEKLFF

clone_size: -
d_call: TRBD1
v_call: TRBV19
j_call: TRBJ1-3
cdr3_nt: TGTGCCAGTAGTCCCCACAGGGGGTTTTACTCTGGAAACACCATATATTTT
cdr3_aa: CASSPHRGFYSGNTIYF

clone_size: -
d_call: -
v_call: TRBV6-1
j_call: TRBJ1-3
cdr3_nt: TGTGCCAGCAGTCAGGACTCCTTCTCTGGAAACACCATATATTTT
cdr3_aa: CASSQDSFSGNTIYF

clone_size: -
d_call: -
v_call: TRBV30
j_call: TRBJ1-5
cdr3_nt: TGTGCCTGCAGGGTGGATGGGCCCCAGCATTTT
cdr3_aa: CACRVDGPQHF

clone_size: -
d_call: TRBD2
v_call: TRBV2
j_call: TRBJ2-7
cdr3_nt: TGTGCCAGCAGTGAAAGGCTAGCGGGTAACCAGCAGTACTTC
cdr3_aa: CASSERLAGNQQYF

clone_size: -
d_call: -
v_call: TRBV5-1
j_call: TRBJ1-4
cdr3_nt: TGCGCCAGCAGCTTGGCCGGGTTTGGCGATGAAAAACTGTTTTTT
cdr3_aa: CASSLAGFGDEKLFF

clone_size: -
d_call: -
v_call: TRBV28
j_call: TRBJ1-5
cdr3_nt: TGTGCCAGCAGTTTATTTAGGGAGGATCAGCCCCAGCATTTT
cdr3_aa: CASSLFREDQPQHF

clone_size: once
d_call: -
v_call: TRBV2
j_call: TRBJ2-1
cdr3_nt: TGTGCCAGCAAACCGAGCTCCTACAATGAGCAGTTCTTC
cdr3_aa: CASKPSSYNEQFF

clone_size: -
d_call: -
v_call: TRBV5-4
j_call: TRBJ1-4
cdr3_nt: TGTGCCAGCAGCCGCTTAAGCGCCGGTGCAACTAATGAAAAACTGTTTTTT
cdr3_aa: CASSRLSAGATNEKLFF

clone_size: -
d_call: -
v_call: TRBV9
j_call: TRBJ2-3
cdr3_nt: TGTGCCAGCAGCGTAGCGGGGGTCTCGACGACAGATACGCAGTATTTT
cdr3_aa: CASSVAGVSTTDTQYF

clone_size: -
d_call: TRBD1
v_call: TRBV27
j_call: TRBJ1-5
cdr3_nt: TGTGCCAGCAGCCCCGACAGGGATAGCAATCAGCCCCAGCATTTT
cdr3_aa: CASSPDRDSNQPQHF

clone_size: -
d_call: -
v_call: TRBV7-3
j_call: TRBJ2-3
cdr3_nt: TGTGCCAGCAGTCCCGGGGGTTCCAGCACAGATACGCAGTATTTT
cdr3_aa: CASSPGGSSTDTQYF

clone_size: once
d_call: TRBD1
v_call: TRBV18
j_call: TRBJ1-1
cdr3_nt: TGTGCCAGCTCTCGGGACAGAGAAATGAACACTGAAGCTTTCTTT
cdr3_aa: CASSRDREMNTEAFF

clone_size: once
d_call: -
v_call: TRBV7-9
j_call: TRBJ2-7
cdr3_nt: TGTGCCAGCAGCTTACAACCGGCCTACGAGCAGTACTTC
cdr3_aa: CASSLQPAYEQYF

clone_size: -
d_call: -
v_call: TRBV10-3
j_call: TRBJ2-3
cdr3_nt: TGTGCCATCAGTGGGCAGGGGGATACGCAGTATTTT
cdr3_aa: CAISGQGDTQYF

clone_size: -
d_call: -
v_call: TRBV6-5
j_call: TRBJ2-1
cdr3_nt: TGTGCCAGCTCTTCGGACTATTACAATGAGCAGTTCTTC
cdr3_aa: CASSSDYYNEQFF

clone_size: -
d_call: TRBD2
v_call: TRBV30
j_call: TRBJ2-3
cdr3_nt: TGTGCCTGGAGTCTCCGGGGGGGAGATACGCAGTATTTT
cdr3_aa: CAWSLRGGDTQYF

clone_size: once
d_call: TRBD2
v_call: TRBV27
j_call: TRBJ2-5
cdr3_nt: TGTGCCAGCAGTTTGCGGACTAGCGGGACAGAGACCCAGTACTTC
cdr3_aa: CASSLRTSGTETQYF

clone_size: -
d_call: -
v_call: TRBV27
j_call: TRBJ1-2
cdr3_nt: TGTGCCAGCAGTCTCCGACGGACTGAAAACTATGGCTACACCTTC
cdr3_aa: CASSLRRTENYGYTF

clone_size: once
d_call: -
v_call: TRBV11-2
j_call: TRBJ1-4
cdr3_nt: TGTGCCAGCAGCTTTGGTAGGGGTAATGAAAAACTGTTTTTT
cdr3_aa: CASSFGRGNEKLFF

clone_size: -
d_call: -
v_call: TRBV9
j_call: TRBJ2-5
cdr3_nt: TGTGCCAGCAGCGTAGACCAGGGGCAGGGAGAGACCCAGTACTTC
cdr3_aa: CASSVDQGQGETQYF

clone_size: -
d_call: -
v_call: TRBV11-3
j_call: TRBJ1-1
cdr3_nt: TGTGCCAGCAGCTTTACACTGAACACTGAAGCTTTCTTT
cdr3_aa: CASSFTLNTEAFF

clone_size: -
d_call: TRBD2
v_call: TRBV18
j_call: TRBJ2-7
cdr3_nt: TGTGCCAGCTCACCCCCGGGGCTAGCGGGAGTCTCCGAGCAGTACTTC
cdr3_aa: CASSPPGLAGVSEQYF

clone_size: once
d_call: -
v_call: TRBV19
j_call: TRBJ2-6
cdr3_nt: TGTGCCAGTAGTACTACAGGGTCCGGGGCCAACGTCCTGACTTTC
cdr3_aa: CASSTTGSGANVLTF